One and the same sample provided the 18 T cell receptor beta chains below, sequenced in a study of blood T cell repertoires in COVID-19. This table comes from immunoSEQ multiplex PCR, and its TCRdb copy is limited to in-frame clones, with some not included. Of 110,000 to 150,000 clones listed, 65% to 85% are singletons. The source material was peripheral blood. Every receptor here comes from a human donor in a cohort sampled during active COVID-19.

The chain recombines TRBV4-2 with TRBJ1-2; no clear D gene. This CDR3 is 16 amino acids long. CDR1 is LGHNA, CDR2 YNFKEQ, per germline. Trimming shortened V by 0 bases and J by 4 bases, and 15 bases separated the two germline ends. CDR3 residues: CASSQDLQRRAYGYTF. The CDR3 nucleotides read TGTGCCAGCAGCCAAGATCTACAGAGAAGAGCCTATGGCTACACCTTC.

The V call is TRBV19, the J call TRBJ1-1; D remains unclear. Germline CDR1 LNHDA, CDR2 SQIVND (reference sequence). V was clipped by 5 bases and J by 1 base, with 11 bases between them. The CDR3 covers 14 residues. CDR3 sequence (DNA): TGTGCCAGTAGTCAAGTGGGAGGGAACACTGAAGCTTTCTTT. Its translation: CASSQVGGNTEAFF.

The chain links TRBV15 to TRBJ2-7; 7 nucleotides agree with TRBD2. Germline-derived CDR1 and CDR2 are LNHNV and YYDKDF (reference sequence). This CDR3 is 14 amino acids long. Trimming took 8 bases from V and 4 from J; bases not matched to a gene: 11. CDR3 region: CATGGGGTRYEQYF. As DNA, the CDR3 is TGTGCCACCGGAGGCGGGGGTACCCGGTACGAGCAGTACTTC.

The V and J genes are TRBV3-1 (or the pseudogene TRBV3-2) and TRBJ2-5; perhaps TRBD1 as D (5 bases). Germline-derived CDR1 and CDR2 are LGHDT and YNNKEL (reference sequence). V dropped 3 bases and J dropped 2 bases, with 10 bases sitting between them. The length of the CDR3 is 14 residues. The chain's CDR3 is CASSQRKGQETQYF. The CDR3 DNA reads as TGTGCCAGCAGCCAGCGGAAGGGGCAAGAGACCCAGTACTTC.

The V call is TRBV5-4, the J call TRBJ2-5; the match to TRBD1 covers 8 bases. CDR3 length: 15 residues. CDR1 is SGHNT and CDR2 is YYREEE in the germline V gene (reference sequence). With V trimmed by 4 bases and J by 2 bases, 7 bases remained unmatched. DNA of the CDR3: TGTGCCAGCAGCCCTCCGGGACAGGCTCAAGAGACCCAGTACTTC. Residues: CASSPPGQAQETQYF.

This chain links TRBV5-5 with TRBJ2-1; 8 nucleotides line up with TRBD1. The CDR3 length is 16 residues. Unmatched junction bases numbered 7, after V lost 2 bases and J lost 3 bases. Looked up from germline, CDR1 is SGHKS and CDR2 is YYEKEE (reference sequence). CDR3 nucleotides: TGTGCCAGCAGCTTCGGACAGGGCCTCAGCTACAATGAGCAGTTCTTC. It translates to CASSFGQGLSYNEQFF.

V gene TRBV2 combines with J gene TRBJ1-1; tentative D call: TRBD1 (6 bases). The CDR3 totals 15 residues. Per the germline V gene, CDR1 is SNHLY and CDR2 is FYNNEI. Trimming took 4 bases from V and 2 from J, leaving 14 bases between them. In DNA form, the CDR3 reads TGTGCCAGCAGTGGTCTACAGGGTTTCAACACTGAAGCTTTCTTT. As protein: CASSGLQGFNTEAFF.

The chain carries TRBV6-5 and TRBJ2-1; 15 bases are a match to TRBD2. V dropped 7 bases and J dropped 7; count of bases not matched to a gene: 5. Germline loops: CDR1 MNHEY, CDR2 SVGAGI. CDR3 length: 15 amino acids. The CDR3: CASNTGLAGGNEQFF. CDR3 DNA sequence: TGTGCCAGCAACACGGGACTAGCGGGGGGTAATGAGCAGTTCTTC.

The CDR3: CASSSRGGQGTDTQYF. The DNA for the CDR3 is TGTGCCAGCAGCTCGCGGGGGGGCCAGGGCACAGATACGCAGTATTTT. The V gene is TRBV11-3, the J gene TRBJ2-3, with 9 positions matching TRBD2. Trimming cost V 4 bases and J 1 base; bases outside gene matches: 6. From germline, CDR1 is SGHNT and CDR2 YENEEA. The CDR3 extends over 16 amino acids.

The chain links TRBV6-1 to TRBJ2-2, with 8 bases that match TRBD1. CDR1 and CDR2 (germline): MNHNS, SASEGT. The CDR3 is made up of 16 amino acids. Losses at the gene ends were 2 bases for V and 5 bases for J; bases not matched to a gene: 7. DNA for the CDR3: TGTGCCAGCAGTGAAAGCAGGGGGCGCATTACCGGGGAGCTGTTTTTT. Protein product: CASSESRGRITGELFF.

The CDR3 reads CASRGDRGGRSPLHF. The CDR3 coding sequence is TGTGCCAGCAGAGGGGACAGGGGAGGGAGATCACCCCTCCACTTT. The chain carries TRBV25-1 and TRBJ1-6, with 10 bases matching TRBD1. Germline V gives CDR1 MGHDK, CDR2 SYGVNS. The CDR3 runs to 15 residues. V dropped 6 bases and J dropped 10; count of bases not matched to a gene: 9.

The rearrangement uses TRBV13 and TRBJ2-3; 7 nucleotides match TRBD2. J lost 0 bases, V lost 2 bases, and 5 bases had no gene match. Germline CDR1 and CDR2: PRHDT and FYEKMQ (reference sequence). The CDR3 runs 16 residues. CDR3 DNA: TGTGCCAGCAGCTTAAGGGCGGGAGATAGCACAGATACGCAGTATTTT. It is translated as CASSLRAGDSTDTQYF.

J is TRBJ1-5 and V is TRBV2; TRBD1 agrees at 7 bases. Trimming removed 3 bases from V and 5 bases from J; junction bases left unmatched: 4. CDR3 length: 14 residues. Germline-derived CDR1 and CDR2 are SNHLY and FYNNEI. CDR3 coding DNA: TGTGCCAGCAGTGACAGGGGGGTATATCAGCCCCAGCATTTT. Its protein is CASSDRGVYQPQHF. The whole variable domain, filled in from reference TRBV2 and TRBJ1-5, reads EPEVTQTPSHQVTQMGQEVILRCVPISNHLYFYWYRQILGQKVEFLVSFYNNEISEKSEIFDDQFSVERPDGSNFTLKIRSTKLEDSAMYFCASSDRGVYQPQHFGDGTRLSIL.

The chain is built from TRBV19 and TRBJ2-7, with 7 positions matching TRBD1. Germline assignment: CDR1 LNHDA and CDR2 SQIVND (reference sequence). V lost 10 bases to trimming and J lost 7 bases; unmatched junction nucleotides: 13. This CDR3 region has 13 residues. CDR3 in DNA: TGTGCCACCCGGATTGGGAGCAGGGGGGAGCAGTACTTC. It is translated as CATRIGSRGEQYF.

The chain uses TRBV3-1 (or the pseudogene TRBV3-2) and TRBJ1-1, with no clear D. Germline V CDR1 and CDR2: LGHDT, YNNKEL (reference sequence). Trimming stripped 3 bases from V and 4 bases from J, with 6 bases between. The CDR3 has 12 amino acids. As DNA, the CDR3 is TGTGCCAGCAGCCACCGTCTCACTGAAGCTTTCTTT. It encodes CASSHRLTEAFF.

This clone has a handful of counts. The chain employs TRBV7-2 and TRBJ2-5; 12 positions match TRBD2. Per germline, CDR1 SGHTA and CDR2 FQGNSA. The CDR3 loop spans 15 amino acids. V trimming: 1 base; J trimming: 5 bases; junction bases outside the gene matches: 2. Written as DNA, the CDR3 is TGTGCCAGCAGCTTAGGCCTAGCGGGGGGGGAGACCCAGTACTTC. Its translation is CASSLGLAGGETQYF.

The rearrangement links TRBV7-2 to TRBJ1-4; D may be TRBD1 (5 bases). This CDR3 has 15 amino acids. Deletions cut 5 bases from V and 4 bases from J, with 14 bases between. CDR1 is SGHTA and CDR2 is FQGNSA in the germline V gene. CDR3 sequence (DNA): TGTGCCAGCAGCAGGGCGGGGGGTAGTAATGAAAAACTGTTTTTT. It translates to CASSRAGGSNEKLFF.

The chain is built from TRBV29-1 and TRBJ1-3, with 8 bases matching TRBD1. The CDR3 covers 13 residues. The germline V gene has CDR1 SQVTM and CDR2 ANQGSEA. Losses at the gene ends were 6 bases for V and 0 bases for J; bases not matched to a gene: 1. CDR3 sequence reads: CSVGQGSGNTIYF. The CDR3 coding sequence is TGCAGCGTCGGACAGGGCTCTGGAAACACCATATATTTT.